The 4 T cell receptor beta chains below were found in one sample sequenced in a study of patients and donors after allogeneic stem cell transplantation. TCRdb recomputed calls from the RT-PCR reads with MiXCR, one row per CDR3 protein. This sample has about 100,000 distinct CDR3 sequences, with approximately 40% found just once. The sample taken for sequencing was blood, either unsorted or a sorted T cell fraction (not recorded which). The receptors were sampled from a human donor who was either an allogeneic HSCT recipient or a stem cell or donor lymphocyte infusion donor (not recorded which). It is not recorded whose cells these are; they may come from a transplant donor.

Only a few counts were recorded for this clonotype. The J gene is TRBJ2-3, the V gene TRBV29-1; 9 bases are shared with TRBD2. After removal of 6 bases from V and 3 bases from J, the junction contained 4 bases not matched to a gene. This CDR3 is 13 amino acids long. Germline CDR1 and CDR2: SQVTM and ANQGSEA. The CDR3 loop reads CSVSAGGTDTQYF. Here the CDR3 DNA reads TGCAGCGTCTCCGCGGGAGGGACAGATACGCAGTATTTT.

This chain connects TRBV7-8 to TRBJ1-5; 7 bases are shared with TRBD1. The V and J ends lost 5 bases and 5 bases, in that order; junction bases with no gene match: 15. The CDR3 has 17 amino acids. Germline lookup yields CDR1 SGHVS and CDR2 FQNEAQ. In nucleotides, the CDR3 is TGTGCCAGCAGCCGCTTTCCCGGGACAGTGTACTATCAGCCCCAGCATTTT. Translated: CASSRFPGTVYYQPQHF.

The rearrangement uses TRBV19 and TRBJ2-1, with D tentatively TRBD1 (6 bases). Germline V gene lookup returns CDR1 LNHDA and CDR2 SQIVND (reference sequence). This CDR3 has 14 amino acids. V was trimmed by 1 base and J by 6 bases, leaving 10 bases between them. Here the CDR3 DNA reads TGTGCCAGTAGTATAGGTGGACAGCTCAATGAGCAGTTCTTC. This encodes CASSIGGQLNEQFF.

The chain's CDR3 is CASGRQTISNQPQHF. In nucleotides, the CDR3 is TGTGCCAGCGGGAGACAGACGATTAGCAATCAGCCCCAGCATTTT. The V gene is TRBV28, the J gene TRBJ1-5; TRBD1 is a possible D gene (5 bases). The CDR3 is 15 amino acids. V lost 8 bases to trimming and J lost 0 bases, with 14 bases between them. Per the germline V gene, CDR1 is MDHEN and CDR2 is SYDVKM.